This TCR beta chain originates from a study of post-analysis software for immune sequencing data. Study results and caveats: Patients carried 4 or 5 TRBV segments more frequently than controls did, and TRBV5-6, TRBV5-1 and TRBV20-1 were among them.

CDR1 and CDR2 from the germline V gene are SEHNR and FQNEAQ (reference sequence). There are 15 residues in the CDR3. V lost 1 base, J lost 5 bases, and 15 bases lay in between. Of note for this clonotype: Antigen specificity is unknown.

The library was made from cDNA and included unique molecular identifiers. TCRdb used MiXCR to reprocess the PCR reads, holding one entry per CDR3 protein. The profile shows fewer than 900,000 distinct CDR3 sequences, 46% of them singletons. This chain joins TRBV7-9 and TRBJ2-7; D call uncertain. Source material: blood. This clonotype was sampled from a girl between 5 and 17 years old with multiple sclerosis. The CDR3 spells CASSLVLGGSDEQYF. The DNA of the CDR3 is TGTGCCAGCAGCTTAGTCTTGGGCGGCTCGGACGAGCAGTACTTC. The whole variable domain, remainder taken from reference TRBV7-9 and TRBJ2-7, is DTGVSQNPRHKITKRGQNVTFRCDPISEHNRLYWYRQTLGQGPEFLTYFQNEAQLEKSRLLSDRFSAERPKGSFSTLEIQRTEQGDSAMYLCASSLVLGGSDEQYFGPGTRLTVT.